A selection of T cell receptor beta chains follows, all from one sample in a study of T cell repertoires in cytomegalovirus infection. TCRdb fed the reads into MiXCR, producing one record per CDR3 protein. The sample holds 300,000 or so distinct CDR3 sequences, around 9.6% seen once. Material for sequencing was PBMCs. The source is a human donor in good health (CMV status not recorded). Some clones in this sample may be carry-over from other donors' samples. Each CDR3 is given with its conserved first and last residue. The D gene is left open where the match is weak. For some rows the clone size is stated as once, few or many, or as a class when expanded; others skip it.

J	size	D	V	DNA	CDR3
TRBJ1-1	many	TRBD1	TRBV2	TGTGCCAGCAGACCGGGACAGGCGAACACTGAAGCTTTCTTT	CASRPGQANTEAFF
TRBJ2-3	many	TRBD1	TRBV12-3/TRBV12-4	TGTGCCAGCAGTTTAGAGGGGGCTGCAGATACGCAGTATTTT	CASSLEGAADTQYF
TRBJ2-2	many	-	TRBV5-5	TGTGCCATGCAGGCGGGACCGAACACCGGGGAGCTGTTTTTT	CAMQAGPNTGELFF
TRBJ2-1	many	TRBD2	TRBV7-2	TGTGCCAGCAGCTTATTTAGCGGGGACTCCTACAATGAGCAGTTCTTC	CASSLFSGDSYNEQFF
TRBJ1-5	many	TRBD1	TRBV4-3	TGCGCCAGCAGTCAACAGGGGACGGCTCAGCCCCAGCATTTT	CASSQQGTAQPQHF
TRBJ1-1	many	-	TRBV20-1	TGCAGTGCTGCCCCACCCCAGGGTCGCACTGAAGCTTTCTTT	CSAAPPQGRTEAFF
TRBJ2-2	many	TRBD1	TRBV19	TGTGCCAGTAGTCCGCGGGACAGGGATGCCGGGGAGCTGTTTTTT	CASSPRDRDAGELFF
TRBJ2-1	many	-	TRBV5-6	TGTGCCAGCAGCTTTCGGGGCTATGAGCAGTTCTTC	CASSFRGYEQFF
TRBJ2-1	-	TRBD2	TRBV3-1	TGTGCCAGCAGCCGCGGGGGACCCTGGTCAAATGAGCAGTTCTTC	CASSRGGPWSNEQFF
TRBJ2-3	few	-	TRBV15	TGTGCCACCAGCAGCGCGAGGGGGAGGGATACGCAGTATTTT	CATSSARGRDTQYF
TRBJ2-1	-	-	TRBV23-1	TGCGCCAGCAGTCAATCGGCAGGGGAGAAGTCCTACAATGAGCAGTTCTTC	CASSQSAGEKSYNEQFF
TRBJ1-2	-	-	TRBV6-1	TGTGCCAGCGTCGCGGGGGGCCACGGGGAAAGTGGCTACACCTTC	CASVAGGHGESGYTF
TRBJ2-2	many	-	TRBV14	TGTGCCAGCAGCCGCCGGACTACGAACACCGGGGAGCTGTTTTTT	CASSRRTTNTGELFF
TRBJ2-6	few	-	TRBV28	TGTGCCAGCAGTTTACCCGACACACACTCTGGGGCCAACGTCCTGACTTTC	CASSLPDTHSGANVLTF
TRBJ1-4	-	-	TRBV28	TGTGCCAGCAGTTTATTTGGCAGGGCGGAAATTCGACTGTTTTTT	CASSLFGRAEIRLFF
TRBJ1-4	-	TRBD1	TRBV5-1	TGCGCCAGCAGCCATAGACAGGGGAGGGAAAAACTGTTTTTT	CASSHRQGREKLFF
TRBJ2-2	-	-	TRBV28	TGTGCCAGCAGTCCCCACCACGGTAGGACAGCGAACACCGGGGAGCTGTTTTTT	CASSPHHGRTANTGELFF
TRBJ1-2	many	-	TRBV5-6	TGTGCCAGCAGGACCGGGACATACCTTAACTATGGCTACACCTTC	CASRTGTYLNYGYTF
TRBJ2-5	many	-	TRBV28	TGTGCCAGCAGTTTAGGGGGCACGGCAAAAGAGACCCAGTACTTC	CASSLGGTAKETQYF
TRBJ2-4	many	-	TRBV18	TGTGCCAGCTCACCAGGGGGAAACAAAAACATTCAGTACTTC	CASSPGGNKNIQYF
TRBJ2-5	many	-	TRBV7-9	TGTGCCAGCAGCTTACCGACAGGATCACAAGAGACCCAGTACTTC	CASSLPTGSQETQYF
TRBJ2-2	few	-	TRBV20-1	TGCAGTGCTAGATTGGGGGGATTGTATACCGGGGAGCTGTTTTTT	CSARLGGLYTGELFF
TRBJ2-1	-	-	TRBV4-2	TGTGCCAGCAGCCAAGATCCCTCTTGGGACAATGAGCAGTTCTTC	CASSQDPSWDNEQFF
TRBJ1-2	many	-	TRBV7-9	TGTGCCAGCAGCGATCAGGGTGGCTACACCTTC	CASSDQGGYTF
TRBJ1-5	many	TRBD1	TRBV3-1	TGTGCCAGCAGCCAAGCCTTGGACAGGGGAGGCAATCAGCCCCAGCATTTT	CASSQALDRGGNQPQHF